These 2 T cell receptor beta chains were all obtained from the same sample, sequenced in a study of OX40 agonist ivuxolimab in advanced cancers. The data were produced by immunoSEQ multiplex PCR, yet TCRdb's version contains in-frame clones alone and is incomplete. The sample holds about 26,000 clones; roughly 73% are singletons and the top ten take 20% to 30%. Sequenced here: CD4+ or CD8+ T cells sorted from blood, sampled in a trial of the OX40 agonist ivuxolimab. The receptors here all came from an adult with an advanced solid tumor such as melanoma, head and neck, liver or kidney cancer.

The chain links TRBV11-2 to TRBJ2-1, with 7 bases lining up with TRBD2. This CDR3 spans 12 amino acids. Per the germline V gene, CDR1 is SGHAT and CDR2 is FQNNGV. Losses at the gene ends were 5 bases for V and 9 bases for J; bases not matched to a gene: 4. CDR3 DNA: TGTGCCAGCAGCCGAAGCGGGGCTGAGCAGTTCTTC. This sequence encodes CASSRSGAEQFF.

J is TRBJ1-2 and V is TRBV28; D ambiguous. The length of the CDR3 is 10 residues. The germline V gene encodes CDR1 MDHEN and CDR2 SYDVKM. V lost 8 bases, J lost 8 bases, and 9 bases lay in between. The CDR3 region is CASGVGGYTF. The CDR3, as DNA: TGTGCCAGCGGAGTCGGGGGCTACACCTTC.